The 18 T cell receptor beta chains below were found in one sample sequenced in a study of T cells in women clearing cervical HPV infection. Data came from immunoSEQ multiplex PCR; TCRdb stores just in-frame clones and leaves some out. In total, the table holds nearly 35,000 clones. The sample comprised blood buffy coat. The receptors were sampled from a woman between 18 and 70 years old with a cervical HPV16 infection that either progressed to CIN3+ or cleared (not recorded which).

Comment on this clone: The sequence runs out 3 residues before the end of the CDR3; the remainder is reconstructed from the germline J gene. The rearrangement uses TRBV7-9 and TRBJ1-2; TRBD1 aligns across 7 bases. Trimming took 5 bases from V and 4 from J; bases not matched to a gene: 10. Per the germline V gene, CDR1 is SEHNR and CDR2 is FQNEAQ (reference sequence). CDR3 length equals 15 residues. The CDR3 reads CASSHMGQLLYGYTF. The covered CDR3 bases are TGTGCCAGCAGCCATATGGGACAGCTACTCTATGGC.

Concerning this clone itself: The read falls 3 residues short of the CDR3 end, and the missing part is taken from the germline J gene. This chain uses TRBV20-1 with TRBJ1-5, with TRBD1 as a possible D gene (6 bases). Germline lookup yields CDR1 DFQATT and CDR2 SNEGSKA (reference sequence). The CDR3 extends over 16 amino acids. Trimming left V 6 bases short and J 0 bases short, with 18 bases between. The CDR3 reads CSAATGGAPSNQPQHF. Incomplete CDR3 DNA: TGCAGTGCCGCGACAGGTGGGGCCCCTAGCAATCAGCCC.

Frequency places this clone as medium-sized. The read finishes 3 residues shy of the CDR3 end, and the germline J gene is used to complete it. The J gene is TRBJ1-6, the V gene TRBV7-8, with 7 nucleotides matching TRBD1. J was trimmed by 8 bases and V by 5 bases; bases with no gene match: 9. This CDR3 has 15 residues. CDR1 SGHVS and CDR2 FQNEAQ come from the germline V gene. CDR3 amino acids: CASSINQGDDSPLHF. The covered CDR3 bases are TGTGCCAGCAGCATTAACCAGGGGGATGATTCACCC.

The CDR3 bases that were read are TGTGCCAGCAGCTCTACAGGGTCTGCAGATACG. This codes for CASSSTGSADT. The full CDR3 reads CASSSTGSADTQYF. V gene TRBV7-9 combines with J gene TRBJ2-3; tentatively, D is TRBD1 (6 bases). The read terminates 3 residues ahead of where the CDR3 ends, so the germline J gene completes it. There are 14 residues in the CDR3. Germline CDR1 is SEHNR and CDR2 is FQNEAQ (reference sequence). V was clipped by 4 bases and J by 4 bases, with 12 bases between them.

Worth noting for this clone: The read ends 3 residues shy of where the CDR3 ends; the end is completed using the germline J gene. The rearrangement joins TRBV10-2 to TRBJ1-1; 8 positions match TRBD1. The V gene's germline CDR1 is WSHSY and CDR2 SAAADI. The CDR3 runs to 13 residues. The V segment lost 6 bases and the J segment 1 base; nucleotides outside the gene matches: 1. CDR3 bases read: TGCGCCAGCAGCGGACAGGGGAACACTGAA. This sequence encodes CASSGQGNTE. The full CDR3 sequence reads CASSGQGNTEAFF.

Incomplete CDR3 DNA: TGTGCCAGCACCCGTCAGGGGGCCACTGAA. Translation gives CASTRQGATE. Given in full, the CDR3 is CASTRQGATEAFF. V and J are TRBV7-9 and TRBJ1-1; 8 bases line up with TRBD1. The read terminates 3 residues ahead of where the CDR3 ends, so the germline J gene completes it. Germline loops: CDR1 SEHNR, CDR2 FQNEAQ (reference sequence). CDR3 length equals 13 residues. Trimming took 7 bases from V and 4 from J; bases not matched to a gene: 5.

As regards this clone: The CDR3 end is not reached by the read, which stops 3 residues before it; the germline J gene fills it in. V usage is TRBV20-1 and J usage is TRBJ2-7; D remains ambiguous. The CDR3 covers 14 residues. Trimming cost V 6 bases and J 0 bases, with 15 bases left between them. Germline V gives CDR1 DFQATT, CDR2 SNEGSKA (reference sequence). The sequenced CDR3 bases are TGCAGTGCCCCCGACAATAGGGTCTCCTACGAG. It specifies CSAPDNRVSYE. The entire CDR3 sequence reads CSAPDNRVSYEQYF.

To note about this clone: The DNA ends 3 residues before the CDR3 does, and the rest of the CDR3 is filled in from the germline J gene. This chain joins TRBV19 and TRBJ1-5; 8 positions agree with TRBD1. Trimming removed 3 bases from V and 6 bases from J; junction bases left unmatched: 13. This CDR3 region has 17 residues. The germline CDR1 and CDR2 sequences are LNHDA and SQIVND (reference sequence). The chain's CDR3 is CASSISWRPGGGQPQHF. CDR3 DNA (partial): TGTGCCAGTAGTATTAGTTGGCGTCCAGGGGGCGGTCAGCCC.

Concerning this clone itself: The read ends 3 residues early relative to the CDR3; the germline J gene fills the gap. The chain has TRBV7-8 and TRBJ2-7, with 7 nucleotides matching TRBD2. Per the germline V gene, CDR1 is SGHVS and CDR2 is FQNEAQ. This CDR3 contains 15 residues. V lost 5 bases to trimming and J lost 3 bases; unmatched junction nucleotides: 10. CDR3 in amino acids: CASSLPAGVNYEQYF. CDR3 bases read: TGTGCCAGCAGCCTCCCTGCGGGAGTGAACTACGAG.

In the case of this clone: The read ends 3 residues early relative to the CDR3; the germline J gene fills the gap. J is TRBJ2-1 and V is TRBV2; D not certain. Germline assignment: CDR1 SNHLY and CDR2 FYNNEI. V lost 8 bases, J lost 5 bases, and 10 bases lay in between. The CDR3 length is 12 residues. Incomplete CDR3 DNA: TGTGCCAGCGTTTCTGAGCACAATGAG. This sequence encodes CASVSEHNE. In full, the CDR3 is CASVSEHNEQFF.

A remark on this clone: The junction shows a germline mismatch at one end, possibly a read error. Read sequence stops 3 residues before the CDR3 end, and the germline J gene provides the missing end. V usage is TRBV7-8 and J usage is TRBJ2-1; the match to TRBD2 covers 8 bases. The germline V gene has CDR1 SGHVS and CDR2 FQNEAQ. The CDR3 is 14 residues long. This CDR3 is CAGSSSGPYNEQFF. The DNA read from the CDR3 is TGTGCCGGCAGCTCTAGCGGGCCTTACAATGAG.

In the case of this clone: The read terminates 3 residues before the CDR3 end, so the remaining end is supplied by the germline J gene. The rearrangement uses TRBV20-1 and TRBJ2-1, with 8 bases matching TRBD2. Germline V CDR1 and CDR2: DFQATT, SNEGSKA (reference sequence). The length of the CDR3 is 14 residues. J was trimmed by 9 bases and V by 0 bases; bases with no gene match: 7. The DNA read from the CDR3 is TGCAGTGCTAGAGATTTGACTAGCGAGCGTGAG. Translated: CSARDLTSERE. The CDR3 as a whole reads CSARDLTSEREQFF.

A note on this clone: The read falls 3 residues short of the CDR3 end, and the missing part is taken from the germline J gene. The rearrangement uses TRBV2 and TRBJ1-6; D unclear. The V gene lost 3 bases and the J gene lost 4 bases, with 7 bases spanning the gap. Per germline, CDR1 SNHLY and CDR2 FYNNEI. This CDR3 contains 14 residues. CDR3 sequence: CASSDIDYNSPLHF. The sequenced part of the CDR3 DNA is TGTGCCAGCAGTGATATAGATTATAATTCACCC.

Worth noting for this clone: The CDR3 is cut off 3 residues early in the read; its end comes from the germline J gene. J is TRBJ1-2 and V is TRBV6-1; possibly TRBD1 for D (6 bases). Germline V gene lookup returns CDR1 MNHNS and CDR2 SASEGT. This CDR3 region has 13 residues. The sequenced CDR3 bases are TGTGCCAGCAGTGAATCGGCAGGGGCGGGC. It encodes CASSESAGAG. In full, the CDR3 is CASSESAGAGYTF.

The sequenced CDR3 bases are TGTGCCAGCAGTGGATACAAAGATACT. This gives the protein CASSGYKDT. The entire CDR3 sequence reads CASSGYKDTQYF. The gene calls are TRBV6-1 and TRBJ2-4; D gene ambiguous. From the germline J gene comes the end of the CDR3, since the read stops 3 residues before it. This CDR3 is built from 12 residues. CDR1 is MNHNS and CDR2 is SASEGT in the germline V gene.

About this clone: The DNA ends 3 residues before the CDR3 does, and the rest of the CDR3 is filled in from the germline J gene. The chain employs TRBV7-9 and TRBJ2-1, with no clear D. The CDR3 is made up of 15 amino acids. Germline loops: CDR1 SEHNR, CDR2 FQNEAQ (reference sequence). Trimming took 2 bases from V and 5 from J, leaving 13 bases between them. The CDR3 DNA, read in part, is TGTGCCAGCAGCTTAAGAGCGTCATCGGACAATGAG. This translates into CASSLRASSDNE. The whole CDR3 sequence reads CASSLRASSDNEQFF.

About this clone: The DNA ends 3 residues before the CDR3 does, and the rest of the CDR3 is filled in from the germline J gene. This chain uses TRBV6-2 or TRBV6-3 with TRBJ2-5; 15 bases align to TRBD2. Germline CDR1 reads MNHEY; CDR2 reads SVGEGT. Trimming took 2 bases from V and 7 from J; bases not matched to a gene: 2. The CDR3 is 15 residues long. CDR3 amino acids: CASSYRTSGGGTQYF. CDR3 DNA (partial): TGTGCCAGCAGTTACCGGACTAGCGGGGGGGGGACC.

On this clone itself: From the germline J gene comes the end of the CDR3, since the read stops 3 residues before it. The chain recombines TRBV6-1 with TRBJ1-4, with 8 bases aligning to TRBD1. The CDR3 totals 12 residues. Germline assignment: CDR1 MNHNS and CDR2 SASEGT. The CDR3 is CASSETQGELFF. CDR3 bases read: TGTGCCAGCAGTGAAACACAGGGGGAA.